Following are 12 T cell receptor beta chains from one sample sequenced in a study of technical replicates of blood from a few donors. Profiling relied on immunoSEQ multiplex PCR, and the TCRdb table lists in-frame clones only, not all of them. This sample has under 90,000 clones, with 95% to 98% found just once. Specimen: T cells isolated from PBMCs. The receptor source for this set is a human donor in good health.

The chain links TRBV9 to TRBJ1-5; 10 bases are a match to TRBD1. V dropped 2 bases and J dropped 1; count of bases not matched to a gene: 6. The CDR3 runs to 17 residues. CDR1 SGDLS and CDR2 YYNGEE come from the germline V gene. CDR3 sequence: CASSVGQGPSSNQPQHF. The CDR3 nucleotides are TGTGCCAGCAGCGTGGGACAGGGGCCTTCGAGCAATCAGCCCCAGCATTTT.

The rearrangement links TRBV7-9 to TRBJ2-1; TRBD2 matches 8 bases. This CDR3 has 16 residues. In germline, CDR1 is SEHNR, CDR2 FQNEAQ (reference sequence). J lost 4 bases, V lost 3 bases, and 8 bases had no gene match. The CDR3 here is CASSFGGLAEYNEQFF. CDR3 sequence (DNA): TGTGCCAGCAGCTTTGGTGGACTAGCTGAGTACAATGAGCAGTTCTTC.

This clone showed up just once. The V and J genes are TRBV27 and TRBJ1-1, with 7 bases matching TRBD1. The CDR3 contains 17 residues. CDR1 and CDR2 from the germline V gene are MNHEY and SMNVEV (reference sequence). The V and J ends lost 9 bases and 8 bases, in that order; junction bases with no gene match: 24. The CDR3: CASYGTEIGRGVVEAFF. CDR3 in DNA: TGTGCCAGTTACGGGACAGAGATCGGTCGAGGCGTGGTAGAAGCTTTCTTT.

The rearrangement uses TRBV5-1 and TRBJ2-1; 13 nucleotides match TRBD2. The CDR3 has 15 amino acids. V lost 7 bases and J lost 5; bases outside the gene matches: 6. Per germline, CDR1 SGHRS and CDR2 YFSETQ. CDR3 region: CASGRLAGGDNEQFF. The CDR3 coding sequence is TGCGCCAGCGGTCGACTAGCGGGGGGAGACAATGAGCAGTTCTTC.

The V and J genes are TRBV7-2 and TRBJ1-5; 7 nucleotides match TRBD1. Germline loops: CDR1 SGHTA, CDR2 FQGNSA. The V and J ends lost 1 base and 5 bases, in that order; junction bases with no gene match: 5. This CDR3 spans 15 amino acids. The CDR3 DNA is TGTGCCAGCAGCTTAGGGGACAGTCGGTATCAGCCCCAGCATTTT. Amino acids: CASSLGDSRYQPQHF.

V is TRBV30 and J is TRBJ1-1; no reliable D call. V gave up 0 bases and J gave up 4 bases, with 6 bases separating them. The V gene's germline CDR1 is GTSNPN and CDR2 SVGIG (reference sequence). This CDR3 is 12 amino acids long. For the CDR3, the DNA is TGTGCCTGGAGTGTACGCGGCACTGAAGCTTTCTTT. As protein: CAWSVRGTEAFF.

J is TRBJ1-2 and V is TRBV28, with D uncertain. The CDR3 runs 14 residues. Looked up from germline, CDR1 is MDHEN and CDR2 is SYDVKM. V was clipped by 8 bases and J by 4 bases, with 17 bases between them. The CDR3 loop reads CASLRGGWGYGYTF. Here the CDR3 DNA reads TGTGCCAGCCTCCGGGGTGGCTGGGGCTATGGCTACACCTTC.

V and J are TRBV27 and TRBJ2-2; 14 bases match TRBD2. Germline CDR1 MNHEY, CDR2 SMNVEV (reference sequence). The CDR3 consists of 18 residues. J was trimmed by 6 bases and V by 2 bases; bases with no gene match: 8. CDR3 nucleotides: TGTGCCAGCAGTTTACCGGGACTAGCGGGAGAAGGTCCCGGGGAGCTGTTTTTT. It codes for CASSLPGLAGEGPGELFF.

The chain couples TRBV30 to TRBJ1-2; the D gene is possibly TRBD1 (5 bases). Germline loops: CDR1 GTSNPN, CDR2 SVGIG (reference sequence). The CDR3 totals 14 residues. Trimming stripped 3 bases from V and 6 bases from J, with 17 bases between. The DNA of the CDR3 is TGTGCCTGGAGGGACCTGGTTGGGGCTAATGGCTACACCTTC. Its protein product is CAWRDLVGANGYTF.

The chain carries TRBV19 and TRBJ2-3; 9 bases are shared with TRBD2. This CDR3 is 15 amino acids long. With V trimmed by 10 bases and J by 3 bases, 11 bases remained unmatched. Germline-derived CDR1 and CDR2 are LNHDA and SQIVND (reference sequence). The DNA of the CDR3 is TGTGCCACCACCTTAGCGGGAGCGCGGACAGATACGCAGTATTTT. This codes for CATTLAGARTDTQYF.

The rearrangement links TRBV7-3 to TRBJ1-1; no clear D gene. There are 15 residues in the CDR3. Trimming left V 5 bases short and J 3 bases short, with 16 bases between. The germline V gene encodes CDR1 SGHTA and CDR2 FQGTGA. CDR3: CASSPEIGRYTEAFF. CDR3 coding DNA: TGTGCCAGCAGCCCAGAGATAGGGAGGTACACTGAAGCTTTCTTT.

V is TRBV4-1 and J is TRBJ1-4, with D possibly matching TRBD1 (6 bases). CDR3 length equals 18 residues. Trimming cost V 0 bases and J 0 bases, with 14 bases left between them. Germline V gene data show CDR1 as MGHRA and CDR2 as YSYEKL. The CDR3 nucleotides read TGCGCCAGCAGCCAAGATTGGTTAGGGGGGGCAACTAATGAAAAACTGTTTTTT. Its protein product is CASSQDWLGGATNEKLFF.